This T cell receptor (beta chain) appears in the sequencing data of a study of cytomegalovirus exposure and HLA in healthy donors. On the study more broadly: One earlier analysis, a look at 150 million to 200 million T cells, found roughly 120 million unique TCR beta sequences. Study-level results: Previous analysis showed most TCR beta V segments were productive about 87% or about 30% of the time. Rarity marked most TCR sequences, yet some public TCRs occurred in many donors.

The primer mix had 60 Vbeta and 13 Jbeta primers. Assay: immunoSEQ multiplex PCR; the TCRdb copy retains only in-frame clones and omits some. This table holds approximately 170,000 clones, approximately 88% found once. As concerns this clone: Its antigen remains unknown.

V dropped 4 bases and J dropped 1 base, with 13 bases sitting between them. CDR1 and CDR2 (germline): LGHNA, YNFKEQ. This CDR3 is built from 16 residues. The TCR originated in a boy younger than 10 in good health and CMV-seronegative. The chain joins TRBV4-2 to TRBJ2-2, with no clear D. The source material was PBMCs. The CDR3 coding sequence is TGTGCCAGCAGCCTGTCCCGAGGATGGAACACCGGGGAGCTGTTTTTT. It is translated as CASSLSRGWNTGELFF.